A selection of T cell receptor beta chains follows, all from one sample in a study of blood T cell repertoires in COVID-19. The data were produced by immunoSEQ multiplex PCR, yet TCRdb's version contains in-frame clones alone and is incomplete. The data show under 200,000 clones, roughly 82% seen once. The sequencing input was PBMCs or T cells enriched from blood (not recorded which). All receptors come from a woman aged 55-75 years with acute COVID-19. CDR3s include the opening cysteine and the closing phenylalanine or tryptophan. The order of the fields is V gene, J gene, D gene, clone size, CDR3 protein, CDR3 DNA. D genes are given only for firm matches. Size tells how often a clone was seen (once, few, many) or the class of an expanded clone, and some rows leave it out.

V gene: TRBV12-3/TRBV12-4; J gene: TRBJ1-1; D gene: TRBD1; clone size: few; CDR3 protein: CASKVTGASEAFF; CDR3 DNA: TGTGCCAGCAAAGTAACAGGGGCGAGTGAAGCTTTCTTT
V gene: TRBV5-5; J gene: TRBJ2-3; D gene: TRBD1; clone size: few; CDR3 protein: CASSSQGDGTDTQYF; CDR3 DNA: TGTGCCAGCAGTTCCCAGGGGGACGGCACAGATACGCAGTATTTT
V gene: TRBV12-3/TRBV12-4; J gene: TRBJ1-2; D gene: TRBD1; clone size: NA; CDR3 protein: CASRKTGSGGYTF; CDR3 DNA: TGTGCCAGCAGGAAGACAGGGAGTGGTGGCTACACCTTC
V gene: TRBV9; J gene: TRBJ2-2; D gene: NA; clone size: NA; CDR3 protein: CASSVGQVTGELFF; CDR3 DNA: TGTGCCAGCAGCGTAGGGCAGGTAACCGGGGAGCTGTTTTTT
V gene: TRBV2; J gene: TRBJ2-3; D gene: NA; clone size: NA; CDR3 protein: CASSESDTQYF; CDR3 DNA: TGTGCCAGCAGTGAGTCGGATACGCAGTATTTT
V gene: TRBV9; J gene: TRBJ1-3; D gene: NA; clone size: NA; CDR3 protein: CASSSTVVRGNTIYF; CDR3 DNA: TGTGCCAGCAGCTCAACAGTGGTACGTGGAAACACCATATATTTT
V gene: TRBV6-2/TRBV6-3; J gene: TRBJ1-6; D gene: NA; clone size: NA; CDR3 protein: CASSYSIQADRDFSYNSPLHF; CDR3 DNA: TGTGCCAGCAGTTACTCGATACAGGCGGACCGGGACTTCTCCTATAATTCACCCCTCCACTTT
V gene: TRBV7-9; J gene: TRBJ1-2; D gene: NA; clone size: NA; CDR3 protein: CASSPRQARGYTF; CDR3 DNA: TGTGCCAGCAGCCCCAGACAGGCTCGCGGCTACACCTTC
V gene: TRBV28; J gene: TRBJ1-2; D gene: TRBD1; clone size: NA; CDR3 protein: CASRSGTGYFGYGYTF; CDR3 DNA: TGTGCCAGCAGATCCGGGACAGGGTATTTTGGCTATGGCTACACCTTC
V gene: TRBV25-1; J gene: TRBJ1-1; D gene: TRBD1; clone size: NA; CDR3 protein: CASSEFKGGGTEAFF; CDR3 DNA: TGTGCCAGCAGTGAATTTAAAGGGGGCGGGACTGAAGCTTTCTTT
V gene: TRBV27; J gene: TRBJ2-3; D gene: TRBD1; clone size: NA; CDR3 protein: CASSWDRGADTQYF; CDR3 DNA: TGTGCCAGCAGCTGGGACAGGGGGGCAGATACGCAGTATTTT
V gene: TRBV18; J gene: TRBJ1-2; D gene: NA; clone size: NA; CDR3 protein: CASSPFSKAWEGSEYGYTF; CDR3 DNA: TGTGCCAGCTCACCTTTTTCAAAGGCTTGGGAGGGATCAGAGTATGGCTACACCTTC
V gene: TRBV5-1; J gene: TRBJ2-5; D gene: NA; clone size: NA; CDR3 protein: CASSLAYRAGTQETQYF; CDR3 DNA: TGCGCCAGCAGCTTGGCCTACCGAGCGGGCACCCAAGAGACCCAGTACTTC
V gene: TRBV3-1/TRBV3-2; J gene: TRBJ1-2; D gene: NA; clone size: NA; CDR3 protein: CASSPEGAGGNGYTF; CDR3 DNA: TGTGCCAGCAGCCCCGAAGGCGCGGGCGGTAATGGCTACACCTTC
V gene: TRBV11-2; J gene: TRBJ2-1; D gene: NA; clone size: once; CDR3 protein: CASSLDSELGQFF; CDR3 DNA: TGTGCCAGCAGCTTAGATAGCGAGCTAGGGCAGTTCTTC
V gene: TRBV24-1; J gene: TRBJ2-3; D gene: NA; clone size: few; CDR3 protein: CATSDRAYSDTQYF; CDR3 DNA: TGTGCCACCAGTGATAGAGCTTACTCAGATACGCAGTATTTT
V gene: TRBV10-1; J gene: TRBJ1-1; D gene: NA; clone size: NA; CDR3 protein: CASSESQDFEAFF; CDR3 DNA: TGCGCCAGCAGTGAGTCGCAGGACTTTGAAGCTTTCTTT
V gene: TRBV5-1; J gene: TRBJ2-2; D gene: NA; clone size: NA; CDR3 protein: CASSLEGRVGGELFF; CDR3 DNA: TGCGCCAGCAGCTTGGAGGGCAGGGTTGGCGGGGAGCTGTTTTTT
V gene: TRBV7-2; J gene: TRBJ2-7; D gene: NA; clone size: once; CDR3 protein: CASSLDHSGEQYF; CDR3 DNA: TGTGCCAGCAGCTTAGATCACTCCGGCGAGCAGTACTTC